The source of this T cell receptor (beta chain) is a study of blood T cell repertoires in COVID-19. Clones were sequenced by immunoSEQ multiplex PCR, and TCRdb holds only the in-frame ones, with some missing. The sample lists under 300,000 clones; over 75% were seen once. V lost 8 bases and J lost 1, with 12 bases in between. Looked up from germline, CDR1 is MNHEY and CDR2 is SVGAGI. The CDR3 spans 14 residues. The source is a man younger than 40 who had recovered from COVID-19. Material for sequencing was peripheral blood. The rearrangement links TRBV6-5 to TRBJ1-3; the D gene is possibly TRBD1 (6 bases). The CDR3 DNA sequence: TGTGCCAGCGAACAGGGTGTGTCTGGAAACACCATATATTTT. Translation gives CASEQGVSGNTIYF.